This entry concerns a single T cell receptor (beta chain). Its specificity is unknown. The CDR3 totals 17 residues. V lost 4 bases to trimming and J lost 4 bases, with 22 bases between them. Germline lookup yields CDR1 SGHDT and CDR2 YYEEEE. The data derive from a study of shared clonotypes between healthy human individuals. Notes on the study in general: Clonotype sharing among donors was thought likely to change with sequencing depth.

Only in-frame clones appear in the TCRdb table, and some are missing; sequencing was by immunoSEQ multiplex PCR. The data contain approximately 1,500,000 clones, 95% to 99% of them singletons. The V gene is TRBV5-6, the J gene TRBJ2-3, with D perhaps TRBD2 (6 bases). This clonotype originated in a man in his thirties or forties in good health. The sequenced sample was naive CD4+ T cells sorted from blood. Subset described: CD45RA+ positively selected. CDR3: CASSLMGLIEVPDTQYF. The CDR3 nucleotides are TGTGCCAGCAGCCTAATGGGACTTATCGAGGTCCCAGATACGCAGTATTTT.